A single sample is the source of the 26 T cell receptor beta chains below, sequenced in a study of blood T cell repertoires in COVID-19. The assay was immunoSEQ multiplex PCR, and TCRdb's table has in-frame clones only and misses some. The sample lists about 110,000 clones; around 85% were seen once. What was sequenced was peripheral blood. All receptors come from a woman in her sixties or seventies with COVID-19, enrolled during active disease.

The chain combines TRBV6-6 with TRBJ1-5; 7 nucleotides line up with TRBD1. Germline-derived CDR1 and CDR2 are MNHNY and SVGAGI (reference sequence). The CDR3 consists of 15 residues. Losses at the gene ends were 4 bases for V and 6 bases for J; bases not matched to a gene: 9. For the CDR3, the DNA is TGTGCCAGCAGTTCGGCACCAGGGGGGCTTCAGCCCCAGCATTTT. Translated: CASSSAPGGLQPQHF.

In this sample, this clone turned up a few times. The chain couples TRBV3-1 (or the pseudogene TRBV3-2) to TRBJ1-1, with TRBD1 matching over 7 bases. Germline V gene sequence: CDR1 LGHDT, CDR2 YNNKEL (reference sequence). This CDR3 comprises 14 residues. J lost 0 bases, V lost 4 bases, and 2 bases had no gene match. The CDR3 loop is CASSRQGLNTEAFF. Here the CDR3 DNA reads TGTGCCAGCAGCCGACAGGGTTTGAACACTGAAGCTTTCTTT.

This clone has a single count. J is TRBJ2-3 and V is TRBV19, with TRBD2 matching 12 bases. Germline V CDR1 and CDR2: LNHDA, SQIVND (reference sequence). J was trimmed by 3 bases and V by 5 bases; bases with no gene match: 6. The CDR3 loop spans 16 amino acids. For the CDR3, the DNA is TGTGCCAGTAGTCCCCTAGCGGGGGGGCTAACAGATACGCAGTATTTT. Protein: CASSPLAGGLTDTQYF.

CDR3 coding DNA: TGTGCCAGCTCACCACCTGCGTCAGGCTCCTATAATTCACCCCTCCACTTT. Translated: CASSPPASGSYNSPLHF. This chain links TRBV18 with TRBJ1-6; D is unresolved. The V end was cut by 0 bases, the J end by 0 bases, with 9 bases between. CDR1 and CDR2 (germline): KGHSH, LQKENI. The CDR3 has 17 amino acids.

V and J are TRBV12-3 or TRBV12-4 and TRBJ1-3; TRBD1 is a possible D gene (6 bases). The CDR3 covers 12 residues. V was shortened by 5 bases and J by 4 bases, with 6 bases between the two germline ends. Here the CDR3 DNA reads TGTGCCAGCAGTAGGGGGGGAAACACCATATATTTT. It encodes CASSRGGNTIYF.

V gene TRBV7-2 combines with J gene TRBJ1-2; D ambiguous. Trimming stripped 1 base from V and 0 bases from J, with 12 bases between. Germline lookup yields CDR1 SGHTA and CDR2 FQGNSA. This CDR3 is 16 amino acids long. CDR3 sequence (DNA): TGTGCCAGCAGCTTAGTCGGGTTGGAAGCTAACTATGGCTACACCTTC. Translating gives CASSLVGLEANYGYTF. The full variable domain, in which reference TRBV7-2 and TRBJ1-2 provide the parts outside the CDR3, is GAGVSQSPSNKVTEKGKDVELRCDPISGHTALYWYRQSLGQGLEFLIYFQGNSAPDKSGLPSDRFSAERTGGSVSTLTIQRTQQEDSAVYLCASSLVGLEANYGYTFGSGTRLTVV.

The CDR3 DNA reads TGTGCCAGCAGCTTAGCTAGCGGGGGGGTCGACACCGGGGAGCTGTTTTTT. Translating gives CASSLASGGVDTGELFF. The chain couples TRBV7-8 to TRBJ2-2; 11 bases are a match to TRBD2. Per the germline V gene, CDR1 is SGHVS and CDR2 is FQNEAQ. Trimming removed 0 bases from V and 3 bases from J; junction bases left unmatched: 3. The CDR3 extends over 17 amino acids.

The chain recombines TRBV9 with TRBJ1-2, with TRBD1 as a possible D gene (6 bases). V was pared by 0 bases and J by 8 bases, with 14 bases between. Germline V gene sequence: CDR1 SGDLS, CDR2 YYNGEE. The CDR3 totals 14 residues. CDR3 sequence: CASSVAGGSFGYTF. The CDR3 bases are TGTGCCAGCAGCGTAGCGGGGGGCTCGTTCGGCTACACCTTC.

The chain combines TRBV18 with TRBJ1-6, with a possible D match to TRBD1 (6 bases). The CDR3 runs 13 residues. Trimming stripped 9 bases from V and 5 bases from J, with 11 bases between. Germline V CDR1 and CDR2: KGHSH, LQKENI. The CDR3 DNA is TGTGCCAGTAACCGGGACAATAATTCACCCCTCCACTTT. It specifies CASNRDNNSPLHF.

The rearrangement joins TRBV13 to TRBJ1-4; D is ambiguous. The germline CDR1 and CDR2 sequences are PRHDT and FYEKMQ (reference sequence). With 0 bases removed from V and 6 bases from J, the gap between germline ends came to 17 bases. The CDR3 spans 17 residues. The DNA for the CDR3 is TGTGCCAGCAGCTTAGGACTAGCTGAACGATGGGATGAAAAACTGTTTTTT. This encodes CASSLGLAERWDEKLFF.

This chain connects TRBV10-3 to TRBJ1-3, with D possibly being TRBD1 (6 bases). Germline CDR1 is ENHRY and CDR2 is SYGVKD. Deletions cut 3 bases from V and 9 bases from J, with 15 bases between. The CDR3 runs 14 residues. The CDR3: CAISDPGTPATIYF. The DNA of the CDR3 is TGTGCCATCAGTGACCCAGGGACACCAGCCACCATATATTTT.

The rearrangement links TRBV2 to TRBJ1-5; 7 positions agree with TRBD1. The V gene end was trimmed by 5 bases and the J gene end by 4 bases; junction bases not matched to a gene: 11. CDR3 length: 16 residues. Germline assignment: CDR1 SNHLY and CDR2 FYNNEI. The CDR3 loop is CASSPRQGSGNQPQHF. CDR3 nucleotide sequence: TGTGCCAGCAGTCCCCGACAGGGTTCGGGAAATCAGCCCCAGCATTTT.

The V gene is TRBV6-6, the J gene TRBJ2-7; possible D gene TRBD1, 5 bases. Trimming stripped 4 bases from V and 3 bases from J, with 16 bases between. CDR1 and CDR2 from the germline V gene are MNHNY and SVGAGI (reference sequence). The CDR3 totals 15 residues. The CDR3 sequence: CASSSPGHEIYEQYF. The CDR3 DNA is TGTGCCAGCAGTTCACCCGGACATGAGATCTACGAGCAGTACTTC.

The chain combines TRBV6-5 with TRBJ1-1, with TRBD1 matching over 7 bases. The junction had 2 bases not matched to a gene; V was cut back by 0 bases and J by 7 bases. This CDR3 has 13 amino acids. CDR1 and CDR2 (germline): MNHEY, SVGAGI. CDR3 DNA: TGTGCCAGCAGTTACTCACGACAGGGTGAAGCTTTCTTT. Translating it yields CASSYSRQGEAFF.

V and J are TRBV14 and TRBJ2-7; 10 bases agree with TRBD1. The V segment lost 1 base and the J segment 3 bases; nucleotides outside the gene matches: 3. CDR1 is SGHDN, CDR2 FVKESK, per germline. The CDR3 is made up of 15 amino acids. The CDR3 spells CASSQVGDRGYEQYF. For the CDR3, the DNA is TGTGCCAGCAGCCAAGTAGGGGACAGGGGCTACGAGCAGTACTTC. Variable domain in full (rest from reference TRBV14 and TRBJ2-7): EAGVTQFPSHSVIEKGQTVTLRCDPISGHDNLYWYRRVMGKEIKFLLHFVKESKQDESGMPNNRFLAERTGGTYSTLKVQPAELEDSGVYFCASSQVGDRGYEQYFGPGTRLTVT.

The chain carries TRBV5-1 and TRBJ2-7; 9 bases fit TRBD2. The V segment lost 3 bases and the J segment 3 bases; nucleotides outside the gene matches: 7. The CDR3 is 15 amino acids. The germline gives CDR1 SGHRS, CDR2 YFSETQ. CDR3 bases: TGCGCCAGCAGCTCCCCGGGACTAGCAGACTACGAGCAGTACTTC. As protein: CASSSPGLADYEQYF.

Written as DNA, the CDR3 is TGTGCCAGCAGTTTTTTAGGGCCAGGGCAGCCCCAGCATTTT. This translates into CASSFLGPGQPQHF. The V call is TRBV27, the J call TRBJ1-5; tentative D call: TRBD1 (5 bases). The CDR3 runs 14 residues. The V and J ends lost 3 bases and 7 bases respectively, with 13 bases between them. Looked up from germline, CDR1 is MNHEY and CDR2 is SMNVEV (reference sequence).

This rearrangement joins TRBV2 to TRBJ1-4; TRBD1 might be the D (5 bases). The CDR3 spans 14 residues. V dropped 2 bases and J dropped 8 bases, with 12 bases sitting between them. Germline V gives CDR1 SNHLY, CDR2 FYNNEI. The CDR3 loop reads CASSEIREGEKLFF. The DNA of the CDR3 is TGTGCCAGCAGTGAAATCAGGGAGGGCGAAAAACTGTTTTTT. Variable domain in full (rest from reference TRBV2 and TRBJ1-4): EPEVTQTPSHQVTQMGQEVILRCVPISNHLYFYWYRQILGQKVEFLVSFYNNEISEKSEIFDDQFSVERPDGSNFTLKIRSTKLEDSAMYFCASSEIREGEKLFFGSGTQLSVL.

The rearrangement joins TRBV3-1 (or the pseudogene TRBV3-2) to TRBJ1-5; D unclear. The CDR3 contains 16 residues. Germline V gene sequence: CDR1 LGHDT, CDR2 YNNKEL (reference sequence). Deletions cut 3 bases from V and 3 bases from J, with 15 bases between. Here the CDR3 DNA reads TGTGCCAGCAGCCATGAGGCGGGCCAGACCAATCAGCCCCAGCATTTT. It is translated as CASSHEAGQTNQPQHF.

The chain combines TRBV2 with TRBJ1-1; D is undetermined. V lost 4 bases and J 1 base, leaving 13 bases between the germline ends. Per germline, CDR1 SNHLY and CDR2 FYNNEI. The CDR3 is 15 residues long. The DNA of the CDR3 is TGTGCCAGCAGTGCTTCGGGTGTGCGGAACACTGAAGCTTTCTTT. The encoded protein is CASSASGVRNTEAFF.

Here the CDR3 reads CASSVHGEVNTEAFF. As DNA, the CDR3 is TGTGCCAGCAGCGTACACGGGGAGGTAAACACTGAAGCTTTCTTT. The chain couples TRBV11-2 to TRBJ1-1; D ambiguous. The CDR3 loop spans 15 amino acids. Trimming took 5 bases from V and 2 from J, leaving 15 bases between them. Germline CDR1 reads SGHAT; CDR2 reads FQNNGV.

The J gene is TRBJ2-3, the V gene TRBV12-3 or TRBV12-4; tentatively, D is TRBD2 (6 bases). The CDR3 length is 13 residues. V lost 3 bases and J lost 4, with 8 bases in between. CDR3 residues: CASSFWGADTQYF. CDR3 nucleotides: TGTGCCAGCAGTTTTTGGGGGGCAGATACGCAGTATTTT.

CDR3 in DNA: TGTGCCAGCAGCCTCCTGTGGGGCAGGGGCCAAGAGACCCAGTACTTC. Residues: CASSLLWGRGQETQYF. The chain combines TRBV5-6 with TRBJ2-5, with D possibly being TRBD1 (6 bases). Germline values: CDR1 SGHDT, CDR2 YYEEEE. Trimming took 4 bases from V and 1 from J, leaving 17 bases between them. CDR3 length: 16 amino acids.

A note on this clone: Other DNA sequences in this specimen translate into the identical CDR3. V usage is TRBV19 and J usage is TRBJ2-1, with 7 bases fitting TRBD1. This CDR3 has 13 residues. V lost 3 bases and J lost 6; bases outside the gene matches: 2. CDR1 is LNHDA, CDR2 SQIVND, per germline (reference sequence). The CDR3, as DNA: TGTGCCAGTAGTATTCGACAGGGCAATGAGCAGTTCTTC. Amino acids: CASSIRQGNEQFF.

The J gene is TRBJ2-7, the V gene TRBV15; possibly TRBD2 for D (5 bases). Germline CDR1 reads LNHNV; CDR2 reads YYDKDF (reference sequence). The CDR3 has 15 residues. V was clipped by 1 base and J by 6 bases, with 16 bases between them. The CDR3 loop reads CATSRGGVGRSEQYF. The DNA for the CDR3 is TGTGCCACCAGCAGAGGGGGAGTTGGAAGATCCGAGCAGTACTTC.

This chain joins TRBV6-2 or TRBV6-3 and TRBJ2-2, with D maybe TRBD1 (6 bases). Between the trimmed V and J ends, which lost 5 bases and 4 bases, there was a span of 14 bases. Germline V lookup: CDR1 MNHEY, CDR2 SVGEGT. The CDR3 covers 15 residues. CDR3 sequence (DNA): TGTGCCAGCAGTGCCGGTTGGGGGCTCACCGGGGAGCTGTTTTTT. Its protein product is CASSAGWGLTGELFF.